This T cell receptor (beta chain) was identified in a study of OX40 agonist ivuxolimab in advanced cancers. Study overall: At around 81% male, the cohort had a mean age of around 56 years, ranging from roughly 23 to 80.

Trimming removed 5 bases at V and 6 bases at J, with 13 bases between. CDR1 SGHAT and CDR2 FQNNGV come from the germline V gene. The CDR3 spans 14 residues. Here immunoSEQ multiplex PCR was the method, and the copy in TCRdb shows in-frame clones only, minus some. The sample shows 55,000 to 70,000 clones, 87% of them seen only once. Points on this clone: Its antigen is still unknown.

Blood specimens came from baseline, cycle 4 day 1, and cycle 7 day 1. Study observations and caveats: Some patients who did not respond also had low normalized T-cell clonal expansion. The CD4+ and CD8+ T cells in the blood had expanded clonally by week 6 at 0.1 to 3.0 mg/kg.

The sequence was obtained from an adult with an advanced solid tumor such as melanoma, head and neck, liver or kidney cancer. The sample in question was CD4+ or CD8+ T cells sorted from blood, obtained in a trial of the OX40 agonist ivuxolimab. This sequence joins TRBV11-2 and TRBJ1-4; D is unclear. The DNA for the CDR3 is TGTGCCAGCAGCCCTGGACGGAACCATGAAAAACTGTTTTTT. Translating it yields CASSPGRNHEKLFF.